Below, one T cell receptor beta chain is given with its context. Its cognate antigen has yet to be identified. No base quality information exists; no much larger clone differs at one position. The cysteine opens and the phenylalanine closes a CDR3 of 14 amino acids. Only the CDR3 DNA stays, 42 bases, in frame from base 1. In the germline V gene, CDR1 corresponds to MNHEY and CDR2 to SVGAGI. V is clipped by 6 bases and J by 3 bases, and the sequence between their germline boundaries is 15 bases long. On a MiSeq, deep resolution sequencing aimed for a depth between 1 in 1 million and 1 in 200,000 T cells, with each clonotype covered approximately 9.8x on average. TCR beta libraries were generated with the immunoSEQ hsTCRB Kit. In the paper's pipeline: ImmunoSEQ Data Assistant and ImmunoSEQ Analyzer were used for data analysis, and V, D and J genes were assigned according to IMGT definitions. Clonality was computed as one minus normalized Shannon entropy of productive rearrangement frequencies, ranging from 0 to 1. Only overrepresented clonotypes making up at least 0.05% of the repertoire of each patient were included in the public clonotype analysis. Repertoires from some 13 age-matched healthy donors in immuneACCESS were used as clonality controls. TCRdb's version of the immuneACCESS table is confined to in-frame rearrangements and falls short of the full clone set. An unresolved V gene accounts for under half of the shortfall where checked; the remainder is of unknown origin. V, J and clone size reflect that table, while D and trimming were determined from the DNA. The sample table contains approximately 60,000 clones; only one count was recorded for roughly 49% of them. The ten largest clones capture about 24% of the sample.

The data were obtained in a study of cytotoxic CD8 clonotypes in ibrutinib-treated CLL (dated by TCRdb to about 2021). For the study in its entirety: The cohort included about 15 treatment-naive and ten to eleven relapsed/refractory patients; about 18 were IGHV unmutated. The response samples were drawn at a median of around eleven months into treatment, with a range of about 6 to 36 months. Cryopreserved peripheral blood mononuclear cells were collected at three points: before therapy, at response, and at either sustained remission or disease progression. Responses were partial in 25 or so patients and complete in 2; after median about 70 months follow-up, about 14 stayed in remission and about 12 progressed. Every remission and progressive disease sample was obtained while ibrutinib was still being received by the patients. On average, each sample yielded around 230,000 productive templates and 94,082 productive rearrangements. Longitudinal samples were available for 26 of the 86 trial participants.

Study-level results and caveats: Baseline clonality was found to be higher than that of age-matched healthy donors and was strongly correlated with circulating CD8+ T-cell counts. Clonality rose at ibrutinib response, remained stable during sustained remission, and dropped back toward baseline at progression. Lymph node repertoires were not examined, and the timing of sampling was not matched between patients in sustained remission and those whose disease progressed. Public clonotypes were found to be uncommon and were observed to contract or remain stable during treatment; the increase in clonality was shown to reflect expansion of private clonotypes at ibrutinib response.

Reading the label with the study, this specimen's time point is: progressive disease on ibrutinib. Around 2 micrograms of genomic DNA were extracted from cryopreserved PBMCs for TCR beta library preparation. Longitudinal blood samples from CLL patients receiving ibrutinib monotherapy were subjected to high-throughput TCR beta sequencing. Patients were enrolled in a phase 2 open-label single-center ibrutinib monotherapy trial. The TCR sequence derives from a human donor with chronic lymphocytic leukemia. Material: PBMCs, obtained at disease progression, from a patient treated with ibrutinib. The rearrangement joined TRBV6-5 to TRBJ2-7; no D gene is confidently identified. The bases read TGTGCCAGCAGCCCCTACTGGCAGGACTACGAGCAGTACTTC. The resulting protein is CASSPYWQDYEQYF.